What follows describes a single T cell receptor (beta chain). Its target is unknown. Relative to the germline gene, one junction end is altered; a read error may explain this. Per germline, CDR1 SGHRS and CDR2 YFSETQ. CDR3 length equals 19 residues. The data belong to a study of post-analysis software for immune sequencing data. General observations from the study: In multiple sclerosis, normalized Chao1 diversity was significantly below that of controls. Among a handful of TRBV segments more frequent in patients than controls were TRBV5-6, TRBV5-1 and TRBV20-1.

The authors incorporated unique molecular identifiers into the TCR beta cDNA libraries. T cells numbering 1 to 10 million gave rise to around 460,000 cDNA molecules. Via MiXCR, TCRdb re-called the PCR reads, giving one row per CDR3 protein. The sample lists 820,000 or so distinct CDR3 sequences; around 50% were seen once. This clonotype was sampled from a girl aged 10 to 17 with multiple sclerosis. Sequencing input: blood. The chain links TRBV5-1 to TRBJ2-3; 11 bases line up with TRBD2. The CDR3 DNA is TGCGCCAGTAGCTTGGCTGAACTAGCGGGGGCCGGAGTGGGAGATACGCAGTATTTT. Amino acids: CASSLAELAGAGVGDTQYF. The entire variable domain, with the rest obtained from reference TRBV5-1 and TRBJ2-3, is as follows: KAGVTQTPRYLIKTRGQQVTLSCSPISGHRSVSWYQQTPGQGLQFLFEYFSETQRNKGNFPGRFSGRQFSNSRSEMNVSTLELGDSALYLCASSLAELAGAGVGDTQYFGPGTRLTVL.